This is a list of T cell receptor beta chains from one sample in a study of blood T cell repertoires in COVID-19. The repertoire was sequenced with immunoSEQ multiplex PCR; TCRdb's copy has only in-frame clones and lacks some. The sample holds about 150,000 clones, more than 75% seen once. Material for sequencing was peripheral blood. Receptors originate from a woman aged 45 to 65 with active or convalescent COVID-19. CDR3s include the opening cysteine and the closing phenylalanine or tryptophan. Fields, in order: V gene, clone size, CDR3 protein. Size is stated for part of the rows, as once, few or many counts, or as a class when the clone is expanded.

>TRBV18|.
CASSPGQGAGYGYTF
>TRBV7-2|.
CASSLVGGAAETQYF
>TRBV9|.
CASSSPTSGLTDTQYF
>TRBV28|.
CASSGDSLTDDEQFF
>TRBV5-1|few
CASTLKGLAETQYF
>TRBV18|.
CASSGMRDTGELFF
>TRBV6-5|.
CASRGGQGHTEAFF
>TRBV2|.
CASSGTANYGYTF
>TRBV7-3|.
CASSFSDKNTEAFF
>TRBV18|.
CASSLRQGLDGYTF
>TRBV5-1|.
CASSLYRIEQFF
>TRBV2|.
CASSGTGNYGYTF
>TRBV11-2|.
CASSPGLADYEQYF
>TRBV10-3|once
CAISDGLGAGGFQETQYF
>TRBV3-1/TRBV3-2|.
CASSRGQGAPYEQYF
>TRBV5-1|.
CASRRSSGGPTDTQYF
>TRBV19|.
CASRRDRGAYEQYF
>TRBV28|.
CASSLQGNTEAFF
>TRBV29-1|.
CSVGLSKSTDTQYF
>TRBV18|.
CASSPQRGATDTQYF
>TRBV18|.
CASSPESAYGYTF
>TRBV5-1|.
CASSFMGNRVYDEQFF
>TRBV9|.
CASSRTGFTEAFF
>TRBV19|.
CASRATTGHYGYTF
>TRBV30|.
CAWSPSGGRREQYF
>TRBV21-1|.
CASSKVGQGYGIQYF
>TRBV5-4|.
CASSPKTGGTGELFF
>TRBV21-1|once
CASGTGGEQYF
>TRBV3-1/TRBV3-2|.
CASSVGTLTYEQYF
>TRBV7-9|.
CASSPYDRSSTDTQYF
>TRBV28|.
CASSLHPGLAEPETQYF
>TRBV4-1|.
CASSYSERGSNSGNTIYF
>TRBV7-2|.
CASSSVANQIAGELFF
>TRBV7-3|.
CASSPGLAEAVDTQYF
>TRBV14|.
CASSPPDRTNTEAFF
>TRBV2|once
CASRIPGTYNEQFF
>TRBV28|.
CASKTSFSVIYNEQFF
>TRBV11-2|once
CASSLELDKSYEQYF
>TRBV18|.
CASSPTGTSIYREQFF
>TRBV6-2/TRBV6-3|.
CASSYSTSGRGNTQYF
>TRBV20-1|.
CSARWAYGYTF
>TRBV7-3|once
CASSDGLAGSTDTQYF
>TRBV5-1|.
CASSLGWEDPPYNEQFF
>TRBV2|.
CASSPLGQGFFTEAFF
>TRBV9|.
CASSAAGGSSMDIQYF
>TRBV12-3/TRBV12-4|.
CASSTGLDSPLHF
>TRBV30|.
CAWNPRDRGRETQYF
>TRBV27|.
CASSLSGGRAAENIQYF
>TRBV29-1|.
CSARDNHNQPQHF
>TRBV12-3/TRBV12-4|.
CASSSGSYEQYF
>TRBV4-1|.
CASSQDPGQGRNEQYF
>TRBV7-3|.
CASSSGVAHTEAFF
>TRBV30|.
CAWNGVNTEAFF
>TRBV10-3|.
CAISESGYEAFF
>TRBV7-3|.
CASSSTGGSTDTQYF
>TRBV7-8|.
CASSPALIGGDTDTQYF
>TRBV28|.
CASSSPAGGAYNEQFF